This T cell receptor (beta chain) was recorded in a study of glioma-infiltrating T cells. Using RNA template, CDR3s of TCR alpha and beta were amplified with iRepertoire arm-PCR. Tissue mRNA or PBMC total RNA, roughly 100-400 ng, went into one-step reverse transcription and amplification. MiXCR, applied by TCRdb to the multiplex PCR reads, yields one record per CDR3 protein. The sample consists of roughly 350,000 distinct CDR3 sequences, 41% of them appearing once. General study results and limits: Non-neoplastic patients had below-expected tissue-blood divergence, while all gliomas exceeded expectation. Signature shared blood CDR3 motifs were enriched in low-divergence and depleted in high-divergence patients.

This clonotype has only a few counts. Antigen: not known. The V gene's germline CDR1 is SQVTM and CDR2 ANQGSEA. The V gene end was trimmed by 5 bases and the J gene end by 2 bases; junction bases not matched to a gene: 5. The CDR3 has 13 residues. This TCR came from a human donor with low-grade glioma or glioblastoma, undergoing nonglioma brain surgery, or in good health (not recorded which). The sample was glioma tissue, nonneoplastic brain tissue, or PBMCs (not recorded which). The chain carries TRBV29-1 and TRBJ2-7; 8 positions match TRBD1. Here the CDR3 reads CSVRTGRTYEQYF. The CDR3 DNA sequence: TGCAGCGTTCGGACAGGGAGAACCTACGAGCAGTACTTC.